Below are 20 T cell receptor beta chains sequenced from a single sample in a study of blood T cell repertoires in COVID-19. This table comes from immunoSEQ multiplex PCR, and its TCRdb copy is limited to in-frame clones, with some not included. The table lists 45,000 or so clones, 80% to 90% of them singletons. The specimen sequenced was peripheral blood. The receptors here all came from a man aged 35-49 years with COVID-19, enrolled during active disease.

The rearrangement links TRBV7-9 to TRBJ2-7; D might be TRBD2 (6 bases). Trimming removed 5 bases at V and 4 bases at J, with 27 bases between. This CDR3 spans 18 amino acids. CDR1 and CDR2 from the germline V gene are SEHNR and FQNEAQ (reference sequence). The CDR3 spells CASSTPPGVGGSFYEQYF. CDR3 DNA sequence: TGTGCCAGCAGCACGCCCCCGGGAGTAGGAGGGTCTTTTTACGAGCAGTACTTC.

This chain uses TRBV7-8 with TRBJ2-7, with 8 bases identical to TRBD2. This CDR3 region has 18 residues. The V gene end was trimmed by 2 bases and the J gene end by 0 bases; junction bases not matched to a gene: 12. Per germline, CDR1 SGHVS and CDR2 FQNEAQ. Here the CDR3 DNA reads TGTGCCAGCAGCTTACAAGCAAGACTAGCGACTAACTCCTACGAGCAGTACTTC. It specifies CASSLQARLATNSYEQYF.

This clone has a single count. The CDR3 is CASRGGQGAGTIYF. Written as DNA, the CDR3 is TGTGCCAGCAGGGGGGGACAGGGCGCTGGCACCATATATTTT. This chain joins TRBV2 and TRBJ1-3; 9 bases fit TRBD1. The trim removed 6 bases at V and 9 bases at J, leaving 9 bases unmatched. Germline CDR1 and CDR2: SNHLY and FYNNEI. CDR3 length equals 14 residues.

The chain joins TRBV3-1 (or the pseudogene TRBV3-2) to TRBJ2-6; 9 positions match TRBD1. The CDR3 is 19 residues long. Germline V gives CDR1 LGHDT, CDR2 YNNKEL (reference sequence). After removal of 2 bases from V and 0 bases from J, the junction contained 8 bases not matched to a gene. CDR3: CASSQFGQGRSSGANVLTF. CDR3 bases: TGTGCCAGCAGCCAATTCGGACAGGGGAGGTCCTCTGGGGCCAACGTCCTGACTTTC.

In the case of this clone: Other nucleotide sequences from this sample produce the same CDR3. CDR3 sequence reads: CASSEVGGTDTQYF. The CDR3 nucleotides read TGTGCCAGCAGTGAAGTCGGGGGCACAGATACGCAGTATTTT. This rearrangement joins TRBV2 to TRBJ2-3, with D possibly being TRBD2 (5 bases). The length of the CDR3 is 14 residues. CDR1 and CDR2 (germline): SNHLY, FYNNEI. Trimming pared 1 base from V and 1 base from J, leaving 6 bases between. The variable domain in full, completed from reference TRBV2 and TRBJ2-3, reads EPEVTQTPSHQVTQMGQEVILRCVPISNHLYFYWYRQILGQKVEFLVSFYNNEISEKSEIFDDQFSVERPDGSNFTLKIRSTKLEDSAMYFCASSEVGGTDTQYFGPGTRLTVL.

This clone was counted only a few times. The V call is TRBV11-3, the J call TRBJ2-7; possibly TRBD1 for D (6 bases). V lost 3 bases and J 1 base, leaving 13 bases between the germline ends. CDR1 and CDR2 (germline): SGHNT, YENEEA. The CDR3 has 15 residues. The CDR3 DNA sequence: TGTGCCAGCAGCTTCTTGGGTCAGGGGTCCTACGAGCAGTACTTC. Its protein product is CASSFLGQGSYEQYF.

This clone has a handful of counts. This sequence joins TRBV19 and TRBJ1-6; no reliable D call. The CDR3 is 14 amino acids. V was trimmed by 2 bases and J by 5 bases, leaving 7 bases between them. Germline V gene data show CDR1 as LNHDA and CDR2 as SQIVND (reference sequence). The CDR3 here is CASSIQANNSPLHF. The CDR3 DNA reads as TGTGCCAGTAGTATACAGGCAAATAATTCACCCCTCCACTTT. Looking up the rest from reference TRBV19 and TRBJ1-6 gives the full variable domain: DGGITQSPKYLFRKEGQNVTLSCEQNLNHDAMYWYRQDPGQGLRLIYYSQIVNDFQKGDIAEGYSVSREKKESFPLTVTSAQKNPTAFYLCASSIQANNSPLHFGNGTRLTVT.

This sequence joins TRBV27 and TRBJ2-7, with D possibly TRBD2 on 5 matching bases. V was cut by 7 bases and J by 0 bases, with 19 bases left in between. This CDR3 spans 16 amino acids. Germline CDR1 and CDR2: MNHEY and SMNVEV (reference sequence). DNA of the CDR3: TGTGCCAGCAATAGCCTCCGGGGAAGGAGCTCCTACGAGCAGTACTTC. This codes for CASNSLRGRSSYEQYF.

This clone was counted a few times. The chain combines TRBV19 with TRBJ1-6, with a weak D call TRBD1 (6 bases). Germline CDR1 LNHDA, CDR2 SQIVND (reference sequence). This CDR3 has 15 amino acids. V lost 1 base, J lost 7 bases, and 11 bases lay in between. The CDR3, as DNA: TGTGCCAGTAGTATAGGAGGACAGCAGAATTCACCCCTCCACTTT. This gives the protein CASSIGGQQNSPLHF.

The rearrangement joins TRBV27 to TRBJ2-4; tentatively, D is TRBD2 (7 bases). CDR1 MNHEY and CDR2 SMNVEV come from the germline V gene (reference sequence). Trimming removed 3 bases from V and 9 bases from J, with 18 bases in between. The CDR3 consists of 15 residues. CDR3 in DNA: TGTGCCAGCAGTTTTCAGTGGAAGGGGGAGGGCATTCAGTACTTC. Its translation: CASSFQWKGEGIQYF.

The chain employs TRBV6-6 and TRBJ1-1, with a tentative D call TRBD1 (6 bases). Germline CDR1 reads MNHNY; CDR2 reads SVGAGI (reference sequence). V lost 6 bases and J lost 1, with 9 bases in between. The CDR3 runs 13 residues. In nucleotides, the CDR3 is TGTGCCAGCAGACCGACAGGGAACACTGAAGCTTTCTTT. Its translation is CASRPTGNTEAFF.

The chain combines TRBV6-5 with TRBJ1-2, with D tentatively TRBD1 (5 bases). From germline, CDR1 is MNHEY and CDR2 SVGAGI. Deletions cut 6 bases from V and 4 bases from J, with 9 bases between. This CDR3 comprises 12 residues. CDR3 DNA sequence: TGTGCCAGCAGCTCAGGGCTCTATGGCTACACCTTC. Translation gives CASSSGLYGYTF.

V is TRBV4-1 and J is TRBJ2-7; 10 bases are shared with TRBD1. Germline assignment: CDR1 MGHRA and CDR2 YSYEKL. This CDR3 comprises 14 residues. Losses at the gene ends were 6 bases for V and 2 bases for J; bases not matched to a gene: 4. Here the CDR3 DNA reads TGCGCCAGCAGACAGGGACAGGGGACCTACGAGCAGTACTTC. It is translated as CASRQGQGTYEQYF.

The rearrangement uses TRBV6-1 and TRBJ2-7; 8 bases agree with TRBD1. The CDR3 is made up of 16 amino acids. CDR1 and CDR2 (germline): MNHNS, SASEGT. With 0 bases clipped from V and 1 base from J, the junction kept 5 bases outside the gene matches. The DNA of the CDR3 is TGTGCCAGCAGTGAAGCGCGCAGGGGGCTATCCTACGAGCAGTACTTC. Protein product: CASSEARRGLSYEQYF.

The chain couples TRBV6-1 to TRBJ2-5; TRBD2 agrees at 8 bases. This CDR3 spans 19 amino acids. CDR1 and CDR2 from the germline V gene are MNHNS and SASEGT. V trimming: 1 base; J trimming: 7 bases; junction bases outside the gene matches: 20. The CDR3 is CASSEVILNLAGPKGTQYF. Written as DNA, the CDR3 is TGTGCCAGCAGTGAAGTCATCTTAAACCTAGCGGGCCCAAAGGGGACCCAGTACTTC.

This clone was observed once. The rearrangement links TRBV18 to TRBJ2-1; 8 bases line up with TRBD1. This CDR3 is built from 14 residues. Germline lookup yields CDR1 KGHSH and CDR2 LQKENI. V lost 3 bases to trimming and J lost 9 bases; unmatched junction nucleotides: 7. The CDR3 protein is CASSPPDRDSEQFF. The CDR3 DNA reads as TGTGCCAGCTCACCTCCGGACAGGGACAGTGAGCAGTTCTTC.

The chain carries TRBV5-1 and TRBJ2-5; 7 bases align to TRBD1. V lost 4 bases and J lost 4; bases outside the gene matches: 19. CDR1 is SGHRS and CDR2 is YFSETQ in the germline V gene. CDR3 length equals 18 residues. CDR3 sequence (DNA): TGCGCCAGCAGCACTTGGGGCATCCAGGGACAGAAGAGAGAGACCCAGTACTTC. It codes for CASSTWGIQGQKRETQYF.

Here the CDR3 reads CASSLRNGLGETQYF. CDR3 coding DNA: TGTGCCAGCAGCCTCCGGAATGGACTAGGCGAGACCCAGTACTTC. The J gene is TRBJ2-5, the V gene TRBV9; TRBD2 matches at 7 bases. With V trimmed by 4 bases and J by 5 bases, 11 bases remained unmatched. Germline V gene data show CDR1 as SGDLS and CDR2 as YYNGEE. CDR3 length: 15 residues.

The chain is built from TRBV3-1 (or the pseudogene TRBV3-2) and TRBJ1-2; possible D gene TRBD1, 6 bases. This CDR3 has 15 residues. The V end lost 1 base, the J end lost 0 bases, and 9 bases lay between the germline ends. CDR1 and CDR2 (germline): LGHDT, YNNKEL (reference sequence). The CDR3 sequence is CASSQGTVANYGYTF. The CDR3, as DNA: TGTGCCAGCAGCCAAGGGACAGTCGCTAACTATGGCTACACCTTC.

The chain has TRBV6-2 or TRBV6-3 and TRBJ1-6; unclear D gene. There are 15 residues in the CDR3. V lost 6 bases, J lost 12 bases, and 21 bases lay in between. Looked up from germline, CDR1 is MNHEY and CDR2 is SVGEGT. The CDR3 protein is CASSRLREARRPLHF. In DNA, the CDR3 is TGTGCCAGCAGCCGACTGCGGGAGGCCCGCCGACCCCTCCACTTT.